This TCR beta chain was identified during a study of T cell changes during pregnancy in multiple sclerosis. Assay: immunoSEQ multiplex PCR; the TCRdb copy retains only in-frame clones and omits some. Of some 63,000 clones in the sample, about 91% were seen once. Germline CDR1 is GTSNPN and CDR2 is SVGIG (reference sequence). The V end was cut by 5 bases, the J end by 10 bases, with 15 bases between. There are 13 residues in the CDR3. The chain uses TRBV30 and TRBJ1-6, with D maybe TRBD1 (5 bases). The sequenced sample was peripheral blood, obtained before pregnancy. The TCR sequence derives from a female donor with multiple sclerosis, enrolled in a pregnancy study. CDR3 sequence reads: CAWAFGQGSPLHF. In DNA form, the CDR3 reads TGTGCCTGGGCTTTTGGGCAGGGATCACCCCTCCACTTT.